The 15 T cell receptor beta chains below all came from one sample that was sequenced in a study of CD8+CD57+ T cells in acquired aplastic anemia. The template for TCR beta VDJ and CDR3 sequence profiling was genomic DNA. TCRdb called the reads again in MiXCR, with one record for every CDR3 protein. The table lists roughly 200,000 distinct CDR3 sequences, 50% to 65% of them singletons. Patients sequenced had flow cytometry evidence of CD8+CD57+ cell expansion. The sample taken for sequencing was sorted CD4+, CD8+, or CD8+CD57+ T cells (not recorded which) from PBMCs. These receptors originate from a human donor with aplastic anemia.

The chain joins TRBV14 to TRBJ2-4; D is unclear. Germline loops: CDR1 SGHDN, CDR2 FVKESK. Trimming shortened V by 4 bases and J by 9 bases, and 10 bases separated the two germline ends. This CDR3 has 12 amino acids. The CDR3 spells CASSLNGRIQYF. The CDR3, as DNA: TGTGCCAGCAGCCTTAACGGGCGCATTCAGTACTTC.

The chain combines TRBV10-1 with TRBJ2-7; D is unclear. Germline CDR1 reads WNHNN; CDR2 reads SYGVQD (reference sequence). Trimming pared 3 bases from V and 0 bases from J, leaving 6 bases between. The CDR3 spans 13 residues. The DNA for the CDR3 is TGCGCCAGCAGTGACGACCTCTCCTACGAGCAGTACTTC. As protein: CASSDDLSYEQYF.

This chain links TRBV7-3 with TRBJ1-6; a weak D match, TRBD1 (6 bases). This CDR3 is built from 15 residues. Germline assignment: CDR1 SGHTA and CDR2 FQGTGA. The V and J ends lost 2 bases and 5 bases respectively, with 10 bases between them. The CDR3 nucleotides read TGTGCCAGCAGCTTACGGGGGGCCGATAATTCACCCCTCCACTTT. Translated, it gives CASSLRGADNSPLHF. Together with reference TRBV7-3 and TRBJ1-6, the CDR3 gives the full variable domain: GAGVSQTPSNKVTEKGKYVELRCDPISGHTALYWYRQSLGQGPEFLIYFQGTGAADDSGLPNDRFFAVRPEGSVSTLKIQRTERGDSAVYLCASSLRGADNSPLHFGNGTRLTVT.

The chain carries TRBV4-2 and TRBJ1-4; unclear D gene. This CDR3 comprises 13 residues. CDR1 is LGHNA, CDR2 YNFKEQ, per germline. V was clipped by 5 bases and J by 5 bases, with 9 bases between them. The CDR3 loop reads CASSLDLNEKLFF. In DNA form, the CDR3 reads TGTGCCAGCAGCTTAGATTTAAATGAAAAACTGTTTTTT.

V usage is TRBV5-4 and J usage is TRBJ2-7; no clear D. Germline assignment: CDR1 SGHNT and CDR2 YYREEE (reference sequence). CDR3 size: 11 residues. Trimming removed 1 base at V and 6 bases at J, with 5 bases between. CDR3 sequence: CASSLTSEQYF. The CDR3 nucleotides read TGTGCCAGCAGCTTGACCTCCGAGCAGTACTTC. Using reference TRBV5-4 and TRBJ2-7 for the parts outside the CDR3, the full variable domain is ETGVTQSPTHLIKTRGQQVTLRCSSQSGHNTVSWYQQALGQGPQFIFQYYREEENGRGNFPPRFSGLQFPNYSSELNVNALELDDSALYLCASSLTSEQYFGPGTRLTVT.

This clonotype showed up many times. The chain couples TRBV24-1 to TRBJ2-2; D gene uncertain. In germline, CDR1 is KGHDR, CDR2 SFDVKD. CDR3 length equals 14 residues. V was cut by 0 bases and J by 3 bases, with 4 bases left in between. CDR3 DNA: TGTGCCACCAGTGATTTGAGTGACACCGGGGAGCTGTTTTTT. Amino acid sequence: CATSDLSDTGELFF.

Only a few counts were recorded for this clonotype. The CDR3 sequence is CASSQAGSGDGAGELFF. The CDR3 DNA reads as TGTGCCAGCAGCCAGGCCGGGAGCGGCGATGGCGCCGGGGAGCTGTTTTTT. V is TRBV4-2 and J is TRBJ2-2, with TRBD2 as a possible D gene (6 bases). Germline-derived CDR1 and CDR2 are LGHNA and YNFKEQ. This CDR3 comprises 17 residues. The ends were cut back, 3 bases at V and 6 bases at J, with 20 bases in the middle.

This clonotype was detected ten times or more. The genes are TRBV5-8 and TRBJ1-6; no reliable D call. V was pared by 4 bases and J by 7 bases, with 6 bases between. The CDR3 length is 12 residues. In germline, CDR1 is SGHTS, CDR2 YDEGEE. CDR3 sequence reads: CASSLGNSPLHF. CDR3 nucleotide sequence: TGTGCCAGCAGCCTCGGGAATTCACCCCTCCACTTT.

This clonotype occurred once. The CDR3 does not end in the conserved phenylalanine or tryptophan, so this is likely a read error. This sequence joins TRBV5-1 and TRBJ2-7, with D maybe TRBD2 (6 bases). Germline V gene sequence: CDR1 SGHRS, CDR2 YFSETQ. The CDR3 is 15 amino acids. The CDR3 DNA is TGTGCCAGCAGCTTCGGCGGGGTCGAGGGGTACGAGCAGTACTAC. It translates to CASSFGGVEGYEQYY.

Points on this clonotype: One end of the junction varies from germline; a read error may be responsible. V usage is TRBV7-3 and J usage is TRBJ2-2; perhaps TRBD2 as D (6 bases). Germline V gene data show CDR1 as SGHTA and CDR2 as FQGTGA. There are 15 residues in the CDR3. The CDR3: CASSLTEGNPGELFF. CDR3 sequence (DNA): TGTGCCAGCAGCTTAACGGAGGGGAACCCCGGGGAGCTGTTTTTT.

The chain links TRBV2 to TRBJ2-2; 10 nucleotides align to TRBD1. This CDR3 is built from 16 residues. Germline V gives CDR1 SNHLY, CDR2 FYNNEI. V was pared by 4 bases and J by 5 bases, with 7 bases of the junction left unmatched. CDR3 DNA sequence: TGTGCCAGCAGTGGGGTGGACAGGGGGAGTACCGGGGAGCTGTTTTTT. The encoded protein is CASSGVDRGSTGELFF.

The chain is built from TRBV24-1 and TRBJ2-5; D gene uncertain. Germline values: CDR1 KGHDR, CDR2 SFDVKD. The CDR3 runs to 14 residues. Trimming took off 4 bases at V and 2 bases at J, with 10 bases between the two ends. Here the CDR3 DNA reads TGTGCCACCAGTGAATCAGCCAATCAAGAGACCCAGTACTTC. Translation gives CATSESANQETQYF.

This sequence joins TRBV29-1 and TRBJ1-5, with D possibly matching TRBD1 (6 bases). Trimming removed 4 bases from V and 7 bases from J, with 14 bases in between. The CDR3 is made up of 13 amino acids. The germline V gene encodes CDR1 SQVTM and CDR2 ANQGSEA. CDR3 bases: TGCAGCGTTGCCGCAGGGGTGGGGCAGCCCCAGCATTTT. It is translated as CSVAAGVGQPQHF. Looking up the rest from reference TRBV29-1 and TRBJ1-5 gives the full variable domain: SAVISQKPSRDICQRGTSLTIQCQVDSQVTMMFWYRQQPGQSLTLIATANQGSEATYESGFVIDKFPISRPNLTFSTLTVSNMSPEDSSIYLCSVAAGVGQPQHFGDGTRLSIL.

In DNA, the CDR3 is TGTGCCAGCAGTACCTGGGACAAATCTAATGAAAAACTGTTTTTT. It yields the protein CASSTWDKSNEKLFF. The chain uses TRBV28 and TRBJ1-4, with D perhaps TRBD1 (6 bases). The CDR3 extends over 15 amino acids. Germline V gene data show CDR1 as MDHEN and CDR2 as SYDVKM. V dropped 5 bases and J dropped 3 bases, with 13 bases sitting between them. The whole variable domain, remainder taken from reference TRBV28 and TRBJ1-4, is DVKVTQSSRYLVKRTGEKVFLECVQDMDHENMFWYRQDPGLGLRLIYFSYDVKMKEKGDIPEGYSVSREKKERFSLILESASTNQTSMYLCASSTWDKSNEKLFFGSGTQLSVL.

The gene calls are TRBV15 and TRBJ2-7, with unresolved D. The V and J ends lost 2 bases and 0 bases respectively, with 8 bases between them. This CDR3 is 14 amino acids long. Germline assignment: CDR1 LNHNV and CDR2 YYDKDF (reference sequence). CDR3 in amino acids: CATSRSGYSYEQYF. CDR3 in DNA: TGTGCCACCAGCAGATCCGGGTACTCCTACGAGCAGTACTTC.